This note documents a single T cell receptor (beta chain) sequence. The antigen is not known. This PCR relied on a set of 60 Vbeta primers and 13 Jbeta primers. Profiling relied on immunoSEQ multiplex PCR, and the TCRdb table lists in-frame clones only, not all of them. The sample yields over 150,000 clones, around 85% seen once. The source of the sample is a study of cytomegalovirus exposure and HLA in healthy donors. Study summary: Some 91 million unique TCRs from HLA-typed donors were held in an early release of data. Study results and caveats: Three chains tied to CMV proved CMV antigen-specific in vitro. An analysis that came later showed most CMV-associated TCR beta chains appearing HLA-restricted. The classifier was said to identify cytomegalovirus status with high specificity and sensitivity.

V lost 0 bases and J 1 base, leaving 10 bases between the germline ends. Germline values: CDR1 SGHNT, CDR2 YYREEE (reference sequence). The CDR3 covers 15 residues. The chain employs TRBV5-4 and TRBJ2-5; a possible D gene is TRBD2 (6 bases). This TCR came from a man aged 35 to 55 in good health and CMV-seronegative. The sequenced sample consisted of PBMCs. The CDR3 spells CASSLGLGGQETQYF. In nucleotides, the CDR3 is TGTGCCAGCAGCTTGGGACTGGGGGGCCAAGAGACCCAGTACTTC.